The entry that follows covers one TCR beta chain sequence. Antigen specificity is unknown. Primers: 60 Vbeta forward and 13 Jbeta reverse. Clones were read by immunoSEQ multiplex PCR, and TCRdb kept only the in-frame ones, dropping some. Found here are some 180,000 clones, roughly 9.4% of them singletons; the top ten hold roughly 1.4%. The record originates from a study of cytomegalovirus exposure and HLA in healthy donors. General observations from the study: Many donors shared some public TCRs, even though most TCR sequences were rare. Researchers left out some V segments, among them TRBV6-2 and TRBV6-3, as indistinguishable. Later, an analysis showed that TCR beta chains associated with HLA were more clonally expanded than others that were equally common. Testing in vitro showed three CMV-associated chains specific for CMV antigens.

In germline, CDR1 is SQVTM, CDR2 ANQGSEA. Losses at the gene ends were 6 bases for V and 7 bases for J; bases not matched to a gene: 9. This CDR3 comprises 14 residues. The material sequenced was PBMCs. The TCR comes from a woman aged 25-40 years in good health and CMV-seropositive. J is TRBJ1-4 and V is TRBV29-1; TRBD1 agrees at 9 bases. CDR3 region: CSVGTGTGIEKLFF. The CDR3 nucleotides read TGCAGCGTCGGAACCGGGACAGGGATTGAAAAACTGTTTTTT.